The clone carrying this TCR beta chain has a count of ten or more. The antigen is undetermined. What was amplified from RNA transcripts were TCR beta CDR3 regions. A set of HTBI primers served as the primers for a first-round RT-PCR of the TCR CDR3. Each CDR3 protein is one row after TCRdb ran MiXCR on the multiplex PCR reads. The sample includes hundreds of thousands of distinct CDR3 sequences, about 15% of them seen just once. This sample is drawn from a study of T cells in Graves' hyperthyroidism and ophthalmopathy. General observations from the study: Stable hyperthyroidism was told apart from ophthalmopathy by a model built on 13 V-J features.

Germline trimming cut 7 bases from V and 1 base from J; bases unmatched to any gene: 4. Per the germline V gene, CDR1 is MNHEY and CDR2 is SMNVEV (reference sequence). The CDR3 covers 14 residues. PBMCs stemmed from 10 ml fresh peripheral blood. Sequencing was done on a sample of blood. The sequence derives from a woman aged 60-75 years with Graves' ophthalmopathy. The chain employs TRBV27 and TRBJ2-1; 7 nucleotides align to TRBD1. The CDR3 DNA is TGTGCCAGCAAGAGACAGGGATCCTACAATGAGCAGTTCTTC. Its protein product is CASKRQGSYNEQFF.